This TCR beta chain was sequenced in a study of shared clonotypes between healthy human individuals. Study observations and caveats: Against clonotypes common to all four donors, non-shared ones had lower generation probabilities.

This table comes from immunoSEQ multiplex PCR, and its TCRdb copy is limited to in-frame clones, with some not included. This sample has roughly 1,600,000 clones, with roughly 98.5% found just once. Details on this clone: The antigen is unknown.

V was clipped by 5 bases and J by 7 bases, with 20 bases between them. The CDR3 consists of 15 residues. Germline V CDR1 and CDR2: LNHDA, SQIVND (reference sequence). This clonotype originated in a man aged 25 to 40 in good health. The specimen sequenced was naive CD4+ T cells sorted from blood. Sample subset: CD45RA+ positively selected. The genes are TRBV19 and TRBJ1-1; possibly TRBD1 for D (6 bases). The CDR3 spells CASSHVWGANNEAFF. The CDR3 bases are TGTGCCAGTAGTCACGTGTGGGGGGCAAATAATGAAGCTTTCTTT.